Listed below are T cell receptor beta chains from one sample, sequenced in a study of blood T cell repertoires in COVID-19. TCRdb's copy holds only in-frame clones and misses some; the assay was immunoSEQ multiplex PCR. The sample consists of some 160,000 clones, less than 90% of them appearing once. Material: peripheral blood. The source is a woman in her 70s with acute or convalescent COVID-19. CDR3s include the opening cysteine and the closing phenylalanine or tryptophan. A D gene is named only where the DNA matches it firmly. Size is stated for part of the rows, as once, few or many counts, or as a class when the clone is expanded.

abundance	j_gene	len	d_gene	v_gene	CDR3nt	CDR3aa
-	TRBJ2-1	15	-	TRBV24-1	TGTGCCACCAGTGATTTGACGGGAGCTTCCAATGAGCAGTTCTTC	CATSDLTGASNEQFF
-	TRBJ1-1	13	-	TRBV30	TGTGCCTGGCAGGGAGGATTGAACACTGAAGCTTTCTTT	CAWQGGLNTEAFF
-	TRBJ2-7	18	-	TRBV30	TGTGCCTGGAGTGTCGCAAGGGGGGGCCTTAGTGGTGGGCACGAGCAGTACTTC	CAWSVARGGLSGGHEQYF
-	TRBJ2-7	14	-	TRBV9	TGTGCCAGCAGCGTAGTGCCAGGGGCCTACGAGCAGTACTTC	CASSVVPGAYEQYF
-	TRBJ1-6	15	TRBD1	TRBV9	TGTGCCAGCAGCGGATTGGGACAGGGGAATTCACCCCTCCACTTT	CASSGLGQGNSPLHF
-	TRBJ1-6	15	-	TRBV16	TGTGCCAGCACCCCAGGCGGGGAGGCGAATTCACCCCTCCACTTT	CASTPGGEANSPLHF
-	TRBJ1-1	13	-	TRBV30	TGTGCCTGGAGTGCCGCGCGAGCCACTGAAGCTTTCTTT	CAWSAARATEAFF
-	TRBJ2-1	20	TRBD2	TRBV6-2/TRBV6-3	TGTGCCAGCAGTGATACGGGGACTAGCGCCCCATGGCCGTCCTACAATGAGCAGTTCTTC	CASSDTGTSAPWPSYNEQFF
-	TRBJ1-2	13	TRBD1	TRBV7-9	TGTGCCAGCAGCGGCCGGGACAGCTATGGCTACACCTTC	CASSGRDSYGYTF
-	TRBJ2-1	16	TRBD2	TRBV30	TGTGCCTGGAGTACCGGGACTAGCGGGAGACACAATGAGCAGTTCTTC	CAWSTGTSGRHNEQFF
-	TRBJ1-2	14	TRBD1	TRBV6-5	TGTGCCAGCAGTTATTCAGGGGGTGACTATGGCTACACCTTC	CASSYSGGDYGYTF
many	TRBJ1-1	14	TRBD1	TRBV4-2	TGTGCCAGCAGCCAATGGACAGGGGGCACTGAAGCTTTCTTT	CASSQWTGGTEAFF
-	TRBJ2-1	13	TRBD2	TRBV27	TGTGCCAGCAGTCCCATGGCTAGCGGGAGTCATTTCTTC	CASSPMASGSHFF
-	TRBJ1-2	14	TRBD1	TRBV28	TGTGCCAGCAGTTTGGAAGGGGGCGAGGTTGGCTACACCTTC	CASSLEGGEVGYTF
-	TRBJ2-3	15	-	TRBV5-8	TGTGCCAGCAGCCCGGGACTCCGGGGCACAGATACGCAGTATTTT	CASSPGLRGTDTQYF
-	TRBJ2-2	13	-	TRBV6-5	TGTGCCAGCAGACAGGTTAACACCGGGGAGCTGTTTTTT	CASRQVNTGELFF
-	TRBJ1-1	11	-	TRBV12-3/TRBV12-4	TGTGCCAGCACCTGGAACACTGAAGCTTTCTTT	CASTWNTEAFF
-	TRBJ2-7	12	-	TRBV5-1	TGCGCCAGCAGCTTACAGGGCGCGGTGCAGTACTTC	CASSLQGAVQYF
-	TRBJ1-2	15	-	TRBV5-4	TGTGCCAGCTCCCTAGGGGGGGCTAGCGGCTATGGCTACACCTTC	CASSLGGASGYGYTF
-	TRBJ2-3	16	-	TRBV14	TGTGCCAGCAGCCCCATGACTAGAATATTAACAGATACGCAGTATTTT	CASSPMTRILTDTQYF
-	TRBJ1-1	13	-	TRBV6-6	TGTGCCAGCAGCAGGGGAGCGAACACTGAAGCTTTCTTT	CASSRGANTEAFF
few	TRBJ1-4	16	-	TRBV28	TGTGCCAGCAGTTTATTATGGGGAAGGGGTAATGAAAAACTGTTTTTT	CASSLLWGRGNEKLFF
once	TRBJ1-4	14	-	TRBV5-1	TGCGCCAGCAGAGCGGATACAACTAATGAAAAACTGTTTTTT	CASRADTTNEKLFF
-	TRBJ2-2	13	-	TRBV11-3	TGTGCCAGCAGTCCCCACAGTGCCGGGGAGCTGTTTTTT	CASSPHSAGELFF
-	TRBJ1-6	16	-	TRBV19	TGTGCCAGTAGTACTTCAGGGACACTGTATAATTCACCCCTCCACTTT	CASSTSGTLYNSPLHF
-	TRBJ2-7	16	-	TRBV18	TGTGCCAGCTCACGAACGGGCCCCACGGGAAAGTACGAGCAGTACTTC	CASSRTGPTGKYEQYF
-	TRBJ1-4	16	TRBD1	TRBV15	TGTGCCACCAACAACAAAGGGGACAGGGGTAATGAAAAACTGTTTTTT	CATNNKGDRGNEKLFF
-	TRBJ2-7	12	-	TRBV2	TGTGCCAGCAGCCTTTCTTTGAGGGAGCAGTACTTC	CASSLSLREQYF
-	TRBJ2-7	14	TRBD2	TRBV7-2	TGTGCCAGCAGCTCGAGCGGGAGTCTCCACGAGCAGTACTTC	CASSSSGSLHEQYF
-	TRBJ1-1	14	-	TRBV18	TGTGCCAGCTCACCAGGGCAGCCGAACACTGAAGCTTTCTTT	CASSPGQPNTEAFF
-	TRBJ1-6	14	-	TRBV28	TGTGCCAGCAGTACAGGACAAAGAAATTCACCCCTCCACTTT	CASSTGQRNSPLHF
-	TRBJ1-2	16	-	TRBV4-3	TGCGCCAGCAGCCAGGGTACAGGGAATTCATACTATGGCTACACCTTC	CASSQGTGNSYYGYTF
-	TRBJ2-6	18	TRBD2	TRBV11-2	TGTGCCAGCAGCTTAGATGTTGGGGGGGGCTCTGGGGCCAACGTCCTGACTTTC	CASSLDVGGGSGANVLTF
once	TRBJ1-2	16	TRBD1	TRBV6-5	TGTGCCAGCAGTTACTCCGCAGGGACAGCTAACTATGGCTACACCTTC	CASSYSAGTANYGYTF
-	TRBJ2-1	15	TRBD2	TRBV19	TGTGCCAGTAGGGAGCGGGGGAGCTCCTACAATGAGCAGTTCTTC	CASRERGSSYNEQFF
-	TRBJ1-5	15	-	TRBV6-1	TGTGCCAGCAGTGAACAGGGCGGTAGCAATCAGCCCCAGCATTTT	CASSEQGGSNQPQHF
-	TRBJ1-3	17	-	TRBV7-2	TGTGCCAGCAGCTTCCCGATGGGGGGGTTATCGGGAAACACCATATATTTT	CASSFPMGGLSGNTIYF
-	TRBJ2-3	15	-	TRBV18	TGTGCCAGCTCTAAGGGAAGACAGGACACAGATACGCAGTATTTT	CASSKGRQDTDTQYF
once	TRBJ2-1	12	-	TRBV11-2	TGTGCCAGCAGCTTAAACCAGGATGAGCAGTTCTTC	CASSLNQDEQFF
-	TRBJ1-6	17	TRBD1	TRBV27	TGTGCCAGCAGTTCCAAGTGGACAGGCTGGGATAATTCACCCCTCCACTTT	CASSSKWTGWDNSPLHF
-	TRBJ1-2	14	-	TRBV7-9	TGTGCCAGCAGCTCCCAACAGGGAACCTATGGCTACACCTTC	CASSSQQGTYGYTF
-	TRBJ2-3	12	-	TRBV7-2	TGTGCCAGCAGCCTATCGACAGATACGCAGTATTTT	CASSLSTDTQYF
-	TRBJ2-3	14	-	TRBV5-1	TGCGCCAGCAGCTTGGTCCAGGACACAGATACGCAGTATTTT	CASSLVQDTDTQYF
-	TRBJ1-6	17	TRBD1	TRBV28	TGTGCCAGCAGTTTATTTCGGGGGACAGGAGATAATTCACCCCTCCACTTT	CASSLFRGTGDNSPLHF
-	TRBJ2-7	11	-	TRBV20-1	TGCAGCGTCCGTATTGAGGAGGAGCAGTACTTC	CSVRIEEEQYF